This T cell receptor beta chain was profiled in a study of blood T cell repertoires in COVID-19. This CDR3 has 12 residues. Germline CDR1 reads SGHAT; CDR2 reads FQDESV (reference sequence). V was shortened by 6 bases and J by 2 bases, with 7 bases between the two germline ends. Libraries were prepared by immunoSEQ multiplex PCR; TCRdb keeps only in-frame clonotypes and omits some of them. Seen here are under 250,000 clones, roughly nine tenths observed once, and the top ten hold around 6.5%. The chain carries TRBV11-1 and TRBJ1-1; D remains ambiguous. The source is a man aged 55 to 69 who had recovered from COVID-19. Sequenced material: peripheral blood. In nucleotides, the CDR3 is TGTGCCAGCAGGGCAGATAACACTGAAGCTTTCTTT. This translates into CASRADNTEAFF.